This T cell receptor beta chain was sequenced in a study of cytomegalovirus exposure and HLA in healthy donors. Amplification used 60 Vbeta primers and 13 Jbeta primers. Some clones are missing from TCRdb's copy, which holds only in-frame ones; the method was immunoSEQ multiplex PCR. The top ten hold roughly 13% of the sample, which has some 140,000 clones, roughly three quarters seen once. This clonotype was sampled from a man aged 25 to 45 in good health and CMV-seropositive. Sequenced material: PBMCs.

CDR3 nucleotide sequence: TGTGCCAGCATCCAAACAGGGGTGACCGGGGAGCTGTTTTTT. The encoded protein is CASIQTGVTGELFF. J is TRBJ2-2 and V is TRBV6-6; 7 bases are shared with TRBD1. Germline CDR1 and CDR2: MNHNY and SVGAGI (reference sequence). This CDR3 region has 14 residues. The J segment lost 5 bases and the V segment lost 7 bases, leaving 7 bases of the junction unmatched.